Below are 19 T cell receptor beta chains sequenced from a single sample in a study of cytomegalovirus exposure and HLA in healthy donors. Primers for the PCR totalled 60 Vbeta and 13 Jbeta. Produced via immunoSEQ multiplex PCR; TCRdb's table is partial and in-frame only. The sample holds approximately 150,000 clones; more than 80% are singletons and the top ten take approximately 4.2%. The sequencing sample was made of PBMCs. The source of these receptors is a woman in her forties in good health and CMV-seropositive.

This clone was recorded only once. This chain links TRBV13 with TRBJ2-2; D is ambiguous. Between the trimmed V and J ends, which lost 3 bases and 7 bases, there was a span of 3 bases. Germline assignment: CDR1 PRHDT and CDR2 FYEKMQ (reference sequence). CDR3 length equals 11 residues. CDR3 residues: CASSFYGELFF. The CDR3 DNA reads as TGTGCCAGCAGCTTCTACGGGGAGCTGTTTTTT.

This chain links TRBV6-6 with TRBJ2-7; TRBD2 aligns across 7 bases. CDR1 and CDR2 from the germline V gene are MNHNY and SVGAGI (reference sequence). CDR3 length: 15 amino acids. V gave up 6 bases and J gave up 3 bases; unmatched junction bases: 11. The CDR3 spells CASSSPGLVNYEQYF. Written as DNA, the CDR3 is TGTGCCAGCAGCTCCCCTGGACTAGTAAACTACGAGCAGTACTTC.

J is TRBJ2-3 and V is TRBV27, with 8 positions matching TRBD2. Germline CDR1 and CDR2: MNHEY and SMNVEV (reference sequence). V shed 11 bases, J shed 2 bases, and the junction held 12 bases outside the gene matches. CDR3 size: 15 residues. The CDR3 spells CACKKLAVLTDTQYF. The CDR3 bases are TGTGCCTGCAAGAAACTAGCGGTGCTCACAGATACGCAGTATTTT.

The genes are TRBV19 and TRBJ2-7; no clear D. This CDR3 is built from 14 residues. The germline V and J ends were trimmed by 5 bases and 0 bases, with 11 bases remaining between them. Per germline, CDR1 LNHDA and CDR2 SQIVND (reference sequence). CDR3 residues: CASSVALSSYEQYF. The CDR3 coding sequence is TGTGCCAGTAGTGTAGCTCTGAGCTCCTACGAGCAGTACTTC.

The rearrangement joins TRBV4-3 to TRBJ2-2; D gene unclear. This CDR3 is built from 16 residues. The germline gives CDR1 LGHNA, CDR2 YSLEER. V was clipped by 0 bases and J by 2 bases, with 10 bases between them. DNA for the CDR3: TGCGCCAGCAGCCAAGAACAGACCCTTAACACCGGGGAGCTGTTTTTT. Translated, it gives CASSQEQTLNTGELFF.

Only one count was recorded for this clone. The CDR3: CASSPRDRASYEQYF. The CDR3 DNA is TGTGCCAGCAGCCCCCGGGACAGGGCGTCCTACGAGCAGTACTTC. The gene calls are TRBV7-8 and TRBJ2-7; 9 nucleotides match TRBD1. This CDR3 contains 15 residues. CDR1 and CDR2 from the germline V gene are SGHVS and FQNEAQ. Trimming removed 5 bases from V and 1 base from J; junction bases left unmatched: 6. The full variable domain, in which reference TRBV7-8 and TRBJ2-7 provide the parts outside the CDR3, is GAGVSQSPRYKVAKRGQDVALRCDPISGHVSLFWYQQALGQGPEFLTYFQNEAQLDKSGLPSDRFFAERPEGSVSTLKIQRTQQEDSAVYLCASSPRDRASYEQYFGPGTRLTVT.

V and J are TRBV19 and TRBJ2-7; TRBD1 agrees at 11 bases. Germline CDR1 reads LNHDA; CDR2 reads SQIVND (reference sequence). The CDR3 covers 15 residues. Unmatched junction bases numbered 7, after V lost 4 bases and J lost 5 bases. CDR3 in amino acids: CASSTWTGGRDEQYF. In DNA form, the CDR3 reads TGTGCCAGTAGTACCTGGACAGGGGGCCGGGACGAGCAGTACTTC.

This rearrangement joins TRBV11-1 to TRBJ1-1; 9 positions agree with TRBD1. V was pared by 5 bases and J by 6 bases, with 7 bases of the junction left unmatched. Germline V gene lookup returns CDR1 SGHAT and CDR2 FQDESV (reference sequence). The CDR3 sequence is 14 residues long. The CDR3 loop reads CASSEDRGGSEAFF. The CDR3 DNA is TGTGCCAGCAGCGAAGACAGGGGGGGCTCTGAAGCTTTCTTT.

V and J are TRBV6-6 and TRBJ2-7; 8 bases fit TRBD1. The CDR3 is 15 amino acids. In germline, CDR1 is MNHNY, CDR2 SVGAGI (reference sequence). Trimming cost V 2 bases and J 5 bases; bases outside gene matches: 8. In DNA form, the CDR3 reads TGTGCCAGCAGTTACGGACAGGGTAGCACGAACGAGCAGTACTTC. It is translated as CASSYGQGSTNEQYF.

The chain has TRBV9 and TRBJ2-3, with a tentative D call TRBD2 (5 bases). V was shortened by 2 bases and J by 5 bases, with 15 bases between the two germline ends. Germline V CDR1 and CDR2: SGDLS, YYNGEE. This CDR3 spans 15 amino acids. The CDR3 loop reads CASSVAGNELDTQYF. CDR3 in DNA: TGTGCCAGCAGCGTTGCCGGGAATGAACTAGATACGCAGTATTTT.

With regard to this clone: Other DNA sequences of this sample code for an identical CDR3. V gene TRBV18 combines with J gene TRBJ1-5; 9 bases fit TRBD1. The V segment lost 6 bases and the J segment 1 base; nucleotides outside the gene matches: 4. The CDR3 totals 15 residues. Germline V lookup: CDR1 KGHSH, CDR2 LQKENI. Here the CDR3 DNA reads TGTGCCAGCTCTCCAGACAGGGGGAGCAATCAGCCCCAGCATTTT. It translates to CASSPDRGSNQPQHF.

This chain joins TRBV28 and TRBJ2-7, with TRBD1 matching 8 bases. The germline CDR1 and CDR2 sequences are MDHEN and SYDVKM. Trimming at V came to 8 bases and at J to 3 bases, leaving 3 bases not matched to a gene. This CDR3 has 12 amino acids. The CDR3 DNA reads TGTGCCAGCTCAGGGGGCCACTACGAGCAGTACTTC. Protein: CASSGGHYEQYF.

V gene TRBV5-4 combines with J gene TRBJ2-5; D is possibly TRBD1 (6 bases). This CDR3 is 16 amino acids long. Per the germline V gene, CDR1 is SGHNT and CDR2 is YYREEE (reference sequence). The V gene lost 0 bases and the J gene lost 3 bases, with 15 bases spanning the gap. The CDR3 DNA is TGTGCCAGCAGCTTGGCGGGGATGGCAGGGGAAGAGACCCAGTACTTC. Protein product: CASSLAGMAGEETQYF.

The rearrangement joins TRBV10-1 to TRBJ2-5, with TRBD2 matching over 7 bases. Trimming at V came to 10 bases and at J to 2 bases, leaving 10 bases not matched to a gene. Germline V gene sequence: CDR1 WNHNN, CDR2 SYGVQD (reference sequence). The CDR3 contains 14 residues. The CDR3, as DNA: TGCGCCACCTCCCGGGGAGGGGAGCAAGAGACCCAGTACTTC. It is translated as CATSRGGEQETQYF.

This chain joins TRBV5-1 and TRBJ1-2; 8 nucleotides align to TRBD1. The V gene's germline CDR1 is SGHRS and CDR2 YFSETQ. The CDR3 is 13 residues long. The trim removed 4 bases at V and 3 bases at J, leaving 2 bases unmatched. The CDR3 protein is CASSPGQDYGYTF. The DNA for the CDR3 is TGCGCCAGCAGCCCGGGACAGGACTATGGCTACACCTTC. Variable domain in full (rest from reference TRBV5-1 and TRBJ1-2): KAGVTQTPRYLIKTRGQQVTLSCSPISGHRSVSWYQQTPGQGLQFLFEYFSETQRNKGNFPGRFSGRQFSNSRSEMNVSTLELGDSALYLCASSPGQDYGYTFGSGTRLTVV.

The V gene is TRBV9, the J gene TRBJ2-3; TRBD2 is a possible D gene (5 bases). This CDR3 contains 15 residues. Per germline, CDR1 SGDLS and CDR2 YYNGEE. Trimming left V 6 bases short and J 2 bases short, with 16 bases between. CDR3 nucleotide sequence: TGTGCCAGCACCATGCATGAGGGCACCACAGATACGCAGTATTTT. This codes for CASTMHEGTTDTQYF.

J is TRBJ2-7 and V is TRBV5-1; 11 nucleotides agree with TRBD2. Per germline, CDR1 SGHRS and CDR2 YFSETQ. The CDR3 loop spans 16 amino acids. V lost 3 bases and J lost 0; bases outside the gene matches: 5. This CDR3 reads CASSSGLAEPSYEQYF. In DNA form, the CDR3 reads TGCGCCAGCAGCTCGGGACTAGCGGAGCCCTCCTACGAGCAGTACTTC.

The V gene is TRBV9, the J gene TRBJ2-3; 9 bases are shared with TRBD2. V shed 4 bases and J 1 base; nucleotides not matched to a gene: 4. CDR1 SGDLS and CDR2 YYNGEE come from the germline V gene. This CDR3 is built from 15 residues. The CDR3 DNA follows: TGTGCCAGCAGCCTATCTAGCGGGGGCACAGATACGCAGTATTTT. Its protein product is CASSLSSGGTDTQYF.

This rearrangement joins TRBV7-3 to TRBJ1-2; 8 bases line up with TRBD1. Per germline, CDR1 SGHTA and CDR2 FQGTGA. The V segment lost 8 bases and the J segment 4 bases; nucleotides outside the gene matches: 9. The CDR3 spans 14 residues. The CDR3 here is CASGPGTGSYGYTF. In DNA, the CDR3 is TGTGCCAGCGGCCCCGGGACAGGCTCCTATGGCTACACCTTC.